This TCR beta chain was retrieved from a study of cytotoxic CD8 clonotypes in ibrutinib-treated CLL. The overall study: Investigators reported some 25 partial and 2 complete responses; after median roughly 70 months, approximately 15 patients remained remitted and about twelve progressed.

Clones were sequenced by immunoSEQ multiplex PCR, and TCRdb holds only the in-frame ones, with some missing. The sample records about 84,000 clones, about 86% being singletons. With cryopreserved PBMCs as the source, 2 to 2.5 micrograms of genomic DNA went to TCR beta libraries. General study points: Private clonotypes, not public ones, expanded at ibrutinib response.

Points on this clone: The antigen is not known.

Source: PBMCs, taken before ibrutinib treatment. The sequence was collected from a human donor with chronic lymphocytic leukemia.

The CDR3 sequence: CAWSPRDRGEAFF. The DNA for the CDR3 is TGTGCCTGGAGTCCGAGGGATCGGGGTGAAGCTTTCTTT. The genes are TRBV30 and TRBJ1-1; D unresolved. The germline V gene has CDR1 GTSNPN and CDR2 SVGIG (reference sequence). The CDR3 contains 13 residues. Trimming took off 2 bases at V and 7 bases at J, with 14 bases between the two ends.